This T cell receptor beta chain was captured in a study of siplizumab effects on memory and regulatory T cells. As concerns this clone: Its antigen is still unknown.

Libraries were prepared by immunoSEQ multiplex PCR; TCRdb keeps only in-frame clonotypes and omits some of them. The table has 70,000 to 90,000 clones, about 90% seen once. The ends lost 5 bases at V and 0 bases at J; junction bases unmatched: 10. The germline V gene has CDR1 SEHNR and CDR2 FQNEAQ (reference sequence). The CDR3 sequence is 16 residues long. Study-level points and caveats: Memory cells seemed less diverse than naive T cells, which seemed major alloresponse contributors. Siplizumab led to significantly less abundant alloreactive sequences that could be traced back to unstimulated CD4+ memory cells.

This receptor was identified in a human donor in good health. V usage is TRBV7-9 and J usage is TRBJ2-7, with TRBD1 matching over 7 bases. Sequencing was performed on CD4+ T cells sorted from blood. The CDR3 region has the DNA TGTGCCAGCAGCCCAGGGCAGGGGGTGATCTCCTACGAGCAGTACTTC. Translating gives CASSPGQGVISYEQYF.